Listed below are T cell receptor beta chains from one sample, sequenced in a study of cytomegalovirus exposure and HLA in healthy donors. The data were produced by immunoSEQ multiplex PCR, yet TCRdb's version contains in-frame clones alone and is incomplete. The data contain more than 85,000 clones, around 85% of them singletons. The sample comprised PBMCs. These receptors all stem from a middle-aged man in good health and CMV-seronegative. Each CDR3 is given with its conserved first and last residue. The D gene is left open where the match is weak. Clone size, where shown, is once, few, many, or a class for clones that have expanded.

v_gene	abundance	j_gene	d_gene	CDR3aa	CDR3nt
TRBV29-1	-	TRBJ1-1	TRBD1	CSVEDDRGRVTEAFF	TGCAGCGTTGAAGACGACAGGGGGCGCGTCACTGAAGCTTTCTTT
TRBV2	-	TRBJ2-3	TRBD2	CASRERGAPDTQYF	TGTGCCAGCAGGGAGCGGGGGGCCCCGGATACGCAGTATTTT
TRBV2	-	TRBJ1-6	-	CASLTRVSSSYNSPLHF	TGTGCCAGCCTTACCCGAGTCTCGAGCTCCTATAATTCACCCCTCCACTTT
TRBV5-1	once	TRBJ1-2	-	CASSLNSFNYGYTF	TGCGCCAGCAGCTTGAACAGCTTCAACTATGGCTACACCTTC
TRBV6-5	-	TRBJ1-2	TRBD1	CASSPTPGQVYGYTF	TGTGCCAGCAGCCCCACCCCGGGACAGGTCTATGGCTACACCTTC
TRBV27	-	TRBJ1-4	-	CASRGEGWREKLFF	TGTGCCAGCAGAGGGGAGGGGTGGCGGGAAAAACTGTTTTTT
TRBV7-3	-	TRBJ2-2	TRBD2	CASSLVLAGNTGELFF	TGTGCCAGCAGCTTAGTACTAGCGGGGAACACCGGGGAGCTGTTTTTT
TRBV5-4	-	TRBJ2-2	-	CASSLSQGNTGELFF	TGTGCCAGCAGCTTGAGTCAGGGGAACACCGGGGAGCTGTTTTTT
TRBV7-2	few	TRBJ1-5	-	CASSLKVAGWEVSQHF	TGTGCCAGCAGCTTAAAGGTGGCAGGATGGGAGGTATCCCAGCATTTT
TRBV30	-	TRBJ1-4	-	CAWSRGFREKLFF	TGTGCCTGGAGTAGAGGTTTTAGGGAAAAACTGTTTTTT
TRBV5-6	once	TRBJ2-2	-	CASETVQINTGELFF	TGTGCCAGCGAAACCGTGCAGATAAACACCGGGGAGCTGTTTTTT
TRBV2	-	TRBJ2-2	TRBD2	CAITRGVDTGELFF	TGTGCCATTACCCGGGGGGTGGACACCGGGGAGCTGTTTTTT
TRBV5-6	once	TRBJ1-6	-	CASSLQGGSSPLHF	TGTGCCAGCAGCTTGCAGGGTGGATCTTCACCCCTCCACTTT
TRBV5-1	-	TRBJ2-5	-	CASSEREETQYF	TGCGCCAGCTCTGAGCGGGAAGAGACCCAGTACTTC
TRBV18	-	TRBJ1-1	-	CASSPARGDGTEAFF	TGTGCCAGCTCACCGGCTCGGGGGGATGGCACTGAAGCTTTCTTT
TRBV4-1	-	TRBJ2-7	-	CASSPNRNSYEQYF	TGCGCCAGCAGCCCGAACAGAAACTCCTACGAGCAGTACTTC
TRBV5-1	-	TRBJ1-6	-	CASSFLGDNSPLHF	TGCGCCAGCAGCTTCTTAGGAGATAATTCACCCCTCCACTTT
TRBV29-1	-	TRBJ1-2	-	CSVGGTSGYTF	TGCAGCGTTGGAGGCACGTCCGGCTACACCTTC
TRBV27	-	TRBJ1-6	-	CASSLRRSGGNSPLHF	TGTGCCAGCAGTTTACGGAGGTCGGGGGGTAATTCACCCCTCCACTTT
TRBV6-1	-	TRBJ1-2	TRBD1	CASSPGQSNYGYTF	TGTGCCAGCAGTCCGGGACAGTCTAACTATGGCTACACCTTC
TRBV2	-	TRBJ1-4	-	CASSDRGTSNEKLFF	TGTGCCAGCAGTGATCGAGGCACATCTAATGAAAAACTGTTTTTT
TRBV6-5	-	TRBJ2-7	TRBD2	CASRHTSGASYEQYF	TGTGCCAGCAGGCACACTAGCGGGGCGTCCTACGAGCAGTACTTC
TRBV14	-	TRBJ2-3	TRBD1	CASSHRGQGLTDTQYF	TGTGCCAGCAGCCATAGAGGACAGGGTCTTACAGATACGCAGTATTTT
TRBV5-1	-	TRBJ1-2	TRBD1	CASSTGQGSYGYTF	TGCGCCAGCAGCACCGGACAGGGGAGCTATGGCTACACCTTC
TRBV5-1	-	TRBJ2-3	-	CASSLDSPTDTQYF	TGCGCCAGCAGCTTGGACTCTCCCACAGATACGCAGTATTTT
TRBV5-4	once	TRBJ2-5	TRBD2	CASSSGLTLGETQYF	TGTGCCAGCAGCTCGGGACTAACTTTGGGCGAGACCCAGTACTTC
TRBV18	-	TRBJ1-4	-	CASSPRENEKLFF	TGTGCCAGCTCACCCAGGGAAAATGAAAAACTGTTTTTT
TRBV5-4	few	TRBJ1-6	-	CASSQDSDNSPLHF	TGTGCCAGCAGCCAAGACAGCGATAATTCACCCCTCCACTTT
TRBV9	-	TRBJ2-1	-	CASNNGGYEQFF	TGTGCCAGCAATAACGGGGGTTATGAGCAGTTCTTC
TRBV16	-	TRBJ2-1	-	CASSQFISDNEQFF	TGTGCCAGCAGCCAATTTATTAGCGACAATGAGCAGTTCTTC
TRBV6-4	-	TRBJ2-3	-	CASATSLRDTQYF	TGTGCCAGCGCGACTAGTCTGAGGGATACGCAGTATTTT
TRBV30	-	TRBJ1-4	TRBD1	CAWSGGTGATTNEKLFF	TGTGCCTGGAGTGGGGGGACAGGGGCCACAACTAATGAAAAACTGTTTTTT
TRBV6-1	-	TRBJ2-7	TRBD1	CASRYGTGSYEQYF	TGTGCCAGCAGGTACGGGACAGGTAGCTACGAGCAGTACTTC
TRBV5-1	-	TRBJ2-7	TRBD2	CASSSTSGAYEQYF	TGCGCCAGCAGCTCCACTAGCGGGGCCTACGAGCAGTACTTC
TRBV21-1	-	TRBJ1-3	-	CASSNFTGGNTIYF	TGTGCCAGCAGCAATTTTACAGGGGGAAACACCATATATTTT
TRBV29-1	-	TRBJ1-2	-	CSVGHAYYGYTF	TGCAGCGTTGGACACGCCTACTATGGCTACACCTTC
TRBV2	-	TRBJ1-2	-	CASSGQRTFRDGYTF	TGTGCCAGCAGCGGGCAACGGACTTTCCGGGATGGCTACACCTTC
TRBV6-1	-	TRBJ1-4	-	CASSESQINEKLFF	TGTGCCAGCAGTGAATCCCAAATTAATGAAAAACTGTTTTTT
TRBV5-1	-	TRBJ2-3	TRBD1	CASSSEGQGTDTQYF	TGCGCCAGCAGCTCGGAGGGACAGGGGACAGATACGCAGTATTTT
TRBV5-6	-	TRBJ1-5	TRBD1	CASSSDRGWGGSNQPQHF	TGTGCCAGCAGCTCTGACAGGGGATGGGGTGGTAGCAATCAGCCCCAGCATTTT
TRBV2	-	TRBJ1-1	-	CASREEVPALKAFF	TGTGCCAGCAGGGAGGAAGTTCCAGCACTTAAAGCTTTCTTT
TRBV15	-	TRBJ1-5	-	CATSSLRLTVNQPQHF	TGTGCCACCAGCAGTTTGCGTCTGACAGTTAATCAGCCCCAGCATTTT
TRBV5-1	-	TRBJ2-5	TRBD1	CASSFKKIGTGQETQYF	TGCGCCAGCAGCTTTAAAAAGATTGGGACAGGCCAAGAGACCCAGTACTTC
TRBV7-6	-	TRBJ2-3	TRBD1	CASSIPGQGPSTQYF	TGTGCCAGCAGTATCCCGGGACAGGGACCAAGTACGCAGTATTTT
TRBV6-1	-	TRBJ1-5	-	CASSPSGSNQPQHF	TGTGCCAGCAGCCCCTCAGGGAGCAATCAGCCCCAGCATTTT
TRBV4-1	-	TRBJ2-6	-	CASSHPRPTGANVLTF	TGCGCCAGCAGCCACCCTAGGCCTACTGGGGCCAACGTCCTGACTTTC
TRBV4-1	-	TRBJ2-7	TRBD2	CASSQAYGLAFPYEQYF	TGCGCCAGCAGCCAAGCTTACGGACTAGCGTTTCCCTACGAGCAGTACTTC
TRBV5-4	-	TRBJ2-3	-	CASSFDSDTQYF	TGTGCCAGCAGTTTCGACTCAGATACGCAGTATTTT
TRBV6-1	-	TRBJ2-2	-	CASSELRAAGPGELFF	TGTGCCAGCAGTGAGTTACGCGCCGCGGGACCCGGGGAGCTGTTTTTT
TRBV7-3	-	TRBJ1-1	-	CASSLESNTEAFF	TGTGCCAGCAGCTTAGAGTCGAACACTGAAGCTTTCTTT
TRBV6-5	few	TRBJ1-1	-	CASSSTGSTEAFF	TGTGCCAGCAGTTCTACGGGGAGCACTGAAGCTTTCTTT
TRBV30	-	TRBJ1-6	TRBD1	CACNIQGRNSPLHF	TGTGCCTGTAATATACAGGGGAGGAATTCACCCCTCCACTTT
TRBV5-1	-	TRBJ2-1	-	CASSLAPGKNSYNEQFF	TGCGCCAGCAGCTTGGCCCCAGGGAAGAATTCCTACAATGAGCAGTTCTTC
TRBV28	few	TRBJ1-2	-	CASSLQGLGGYTF	TGTGCCAGCTCCCTTCAGGGGTTGGGCGGCTACACCTTC
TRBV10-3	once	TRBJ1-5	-	CAISEGEQGQPQHF	TGTGCCATCAGTGAAGGGGAACAGGGACAGCCCCAGCATTTT